This is a list of T cell receptor beta chains from one sample in a study of regulatory and conventional T cells in breast cancer. TCRdb analysed the PCR reads with MiXCR anew, one entry per CDR3 protein. The sample shows fewer than 20,000 distinct CDR3 sequences, 30% to 35% of them seen only once. The sample consisted of conventional T cells from blood. The receptors derive from a female donor in good health. Each CDR3 is given with its conserved first and last residue. A D gene is named only where the DNA matches it firmly. Expanded clones get a size class; other rows say once, few or many, or leave the size out.

clone_size j_call v_call d_call cdr3_nt cdr3_aa
few TRBJ2-6 TRBV7-3 NA TGTGCCAGCAGCTTAACCCCATACTCTGGGGCCAACGTCCTGACTTTC CASSLTPYSGANVLTF
NA TRBJ2-7 TRBV5-6 TRBD2 TGTGCCAGCAGCAACGGACTAGCGGGGGTGATCTACGAGCAGTACTTC CASSNGLAGVIYEQYF
medium-sized TRBJ1-1 TRBV30 NA TGTGCCTGGAGTGTACAAAGGACTAACCCAAGTGAAGCTTTCTTT CAWSVQRTNPSEAFF
medium-sized TRBJ2-3 TRBV5-1 TRBD2 TGCGCCAGCAGCTTGGTCGGTAGCGGGGGTACAGATACGCAGTATTTT CASSLVGSGGTDTQYF
NA TRBJ2-7 TRBV3-1 TRBD1 TGTGCCAGCGGCCGAGGGGGCGACGAGCAGTACTTC CASGRGGDEQYF
medium-sized TRBJ2-7 TRBV28 TRBD2 TGTGCCAGCAGCCCCGGACTAGCGGGATCCTACGAGCAGTACTTC CASSPGLAGSYEQYF
few TRBJ2-3 TRBV7-2 NA TGTGCCAGCAGCGTAGGCCCCGCGGGACGTTCCACAGATACGCAGTATTTT CASSVGPAGRSTDTQYF
NA TRBJ2-3 TRBV7-9 NA TGTGCCAGCAGCTTAGGCGGTCGTAGCACAGATACGCAGTATTTT CASSLGGRSTDTQYF
few TRBJ2-5 TRBV7-2 NA TGTGCCAGCAGCTTTCAAGGCGGAGGAGAGACCCAGTACTTC CASSFQGGGETQYF
NA TRBJ2-7 TRBV7-9 NA TGTGTCAGCAGCTCCCCTTTTGGGAGTGCCTATGAGCAGTACTTC CVSSSPFGSAYEQYF
NA TRBJ2-1 TRBV4-1 TRBD1 TGCGCCAGCAGCCAGTCACGGACAGGGGAGAGGAATGAGCAGTTCTTC CASSQSRTGERNEQFF
NA TRBJ2-7 TRBV29-1 NA TGCAGCGCCCGGGGAGGAACACCCCCCTACGAGCAGTACTTC CSARGGTPPYEQYF
many TRBJ2-1 TRBV20-1 NA TGCAGTGCTAGAGAGATGAGGACGCGGGGGCACAATGAGCAGTTCTTC CSAREMRTRGHNEQFF
many TRBJ1-6 TRBV18 TRBD1 TGTGCCAGCTCATCGACAGGGGACTCACCCCTCCACTTT CASSSTGDSPLHF
medium-sized TRBJ2-5 TRBV7-2 NA TGTGCCAGCACCAAAAGGTTGGGGGCAGAGACCCAGTACTTC CASTKRLGAETQYF
medium-sized TRBJ1-3 TRBV7-7 NA TGTGCCAGCAGCTTAGGAGGATCCCAGGCTGACACCATATATTTT CASSLGGSQADTIYF
many TRBJ2-7 TRBV7-2 TRBD2 TGTGCCAGCAGCTTAGTAGGGGGGACTAGACGAGAGCAGTACTTC CASSLVGGTRREQYF
NA TRBJ1-5 TRBV24-1 NA TGTGCCACCAGTGATTCCCGAGGACGGTATAGCAATCAGCCCCAGCATTTT CATSDSRGRYSNQPQHF
few TRBJ2-5 TRBV11-2 TRBD2 TGTGCCAGCAGCTCCCGGGACCGCCAGCGGGGGGAGACCCAGTACTTC CASSSRDRQRGETQYF
once TRBJ1-3 TRBV19 NA TGTGCCAGTAGTATTATTCAGGGCCGTGCTGGAAACACCATATATTTT CASSIIQGRAGNTIYF
NA TRBJ2-7 TRBV29-1 TRBD2 TGCAGCGTATACGGGACTAGCGGAGCTTCCTACGAGCAGTACTTC CSVYGTSGASYEQYF
NA TRBJ1-6 TRBV4-3 NA TGCGCCAGCAGCCAAGATAAAGGGTCCGGTGGTTCACCCCTCCACTTT CASSQDKGSGGSPLHF
NA TRBJ1-1 TRBV5-1 NA TGCGCCAGCAGCCCAACACCGGACAGAGACACTGAAGCTTTCTTT CASSPTPDRDTEAFF
NA TRBJ1-5 TRBV12-3/TRBV12-4 NA TGTGCCAGCAGTCCTGGACAGCCTAATCAGCCCCAGCATTTT CASSPGQPNQPQHF
NA TRBJ1-2 TRBV6-6 TRBD1 TGTGCCAGCAGTCCCATTGTCAGACAGGGGGCTACGTATGGCTACACCTTC CASSPIVRQGATYGYTF
NA TRBJ1-1 TRBV29-1 NA TGCAGCGTTATCGGGATGGGGGAAGCTTCCTTT CSVIGMGEASF
NA TRBJ2-5 TRBV5-1 NA TGCGCCAGCAGCCCCCGGGACGGTGGGACGGAGATCCAGTACTTC CASSPRDGGTEIQYF
NA TRBJ2-1 TRBV29-1 NA TGCAGCGTTGCTTCGCTAGTCCACGGCAATGAGCAGTTCTTC CSVASLVHGNEQFF
NA TRBJ2-1 TRBV9 TRBD2 TGTGCCAGAAGCGTAGGGAGTAGCGGGATTTACAATGAGCAGTTCTTC CARSVGSSGIYNEQFF
NA TRBJ2-1 TRBV5-1 NA TGCGCCAGCAGCTTGTTGGGGGGCTCCTCCTACAATGAGCAGTTCTTC CASSLLGGSSYNEQFF
NA TRBJ2-7 TRBV4-1 TRBD2 TGCGCCAGCAGCCAAGGAGGGGCTAGCGGTGAGTACGAGCAGTACTTC CASSQGGASGEYEQYF
few TRBJ1-2 TRBV12-3/TRBV12-4 NA TGTGCCAGCAGTCGGACGGAGTATGGCTACACCTTC CASSRTEYGYTF
few TRBJ2-5 TRBV5-1 NA TGCGCCAGCAGGTCCGCGGAGACCCAGTACTTC CASRSAETQYF
NA TRBJ1-1 TRBV4-1 NA TGCGCCAGCAGCCACTTAATTTCGACAGGACGCAGAGGGAACACTGAAGCTTTCTTT CASSHLISTGRRGNTEAFF
NA TRBJ1-1 TRBV27 NA TGTGCCAGCACCCCAAAATCCGGAGTTACTGAAGCTTTCTTT CASTPKSGVTEAFF
medium-sized TRBJ1-1 TRBV19 NA TGTGCCAGTAGTTCGACCCAGAACACTGAAGCTTTCTTT CASSSTQNTEAFF
few TRBJ1-5 TRBV5-5 NA TGTGCCAGCAGCTTAGCTGACATTAATCAGCCCCAGCATTTT CASSLADINQPQHF
medium-sized TRBJ2-7 TRBV5-1 TRBD2 TGCGCCAGCAGCCCGGGACTAGCGGGAGGACTCACCTACGAGCAGTACTTC CASSPGLAGGLTYEQYF
few TRBJ2-3 TRBV24-1 TRBD2 TGTGCCACCAGTGATTTAAGGACTAGCGGGACGGAGCTGGATACGCAGTATTTT CATSDLRTSGTELDTQYF
few TRBJ2-1 TRBV7-9 NA TGTGCCAGCAGCTTAGTTCCGGCTGGGCATGAGCAGTTCTTC CASSLVPAGHEQFF
NA TRBJ1-1 TRBV6-2/TRBV6-3 NA TGTGCCAGCAGTTACCCCATCGCCTGGGCCAGAGGAACTGAAGCTTTCTTT CASSYPIAWARGTEAFF